The 9 T cell receptor beta chains below were found in one sample sequenced in a study of prognosis after radiotherapy for stage I lung cancer. Genomic DNA provided the template from which TCR beta CDR3 was amplified by two-round multiplex PCR. The first PCR round targeted every TRBV and TRBJ gene with specific primers. TCRdb used MiXCR to reprocess the multiplex PCR reads, holding one entry per CDR3 protein. Of more than 30,000 distinct CDR3 sequences listed, about 42% are singletons. The sequencing used PBMCs, collected before or after stereotactic body radiation therapy (not recorded which). All receptors derive from a donor over 45 with non-small cell lung cancer.

This clonotype was found many times. This may be a read error, as it is one base from a much larger clone. This CDR3 is CARQGAGDGYTF. The CDR3 coding sequence is TGTGCCAGGCAGGGGGCTGGCGATGGCTACACCTTC. The genes are TRBV7-2 and TRBJ1-2, with 8 bases fitting TRBD1. The V segment lost 9 bases and the J segment 6 bases; nucleotides outside the gene matches: 6. The CDR3 length is 12 residues. Germline assignment: CDR1 SGHTA and CDR2 FQGNSA. The whole variable domain, remainder taken from reference TRBV7-2 and TRBJ1-2, is GAGVSQSPSNKVTEKGKDVELRCDPISGHTALYWYRQSLGQGLEFLIYFQGNSAPDKSGLPSDRFSAERTGGSVSTLTIQRTQQEDSAVYLCARQGAGDGYTFGSGTRLTVV.

Many counts were recorded for this clonotype. The chain carries TRBV5-1 and TRBJ2-5, with 11 bases that match TRBD2. In germline, CDR1 is SGHRS, CDR2 YFSETQ. With V trimmed by 6 bases and J by 5 bases, 9 bases remained unmatched. The length of the CDR3 is 15 residues. The CDR3 DNA sequence: TGCGCCAGCATACCTGGACTAGCGGGTCCCGAGACCCAGTACTTC. Translating it yields CASIPGLAGPETQYF. Full variable domain (rest looked up from reference TRBV5-1 and TRBJ2-5): KAGVTQTPRYLIKTRGQQVTLSCSPISGHRSVSWYQQTPGQGLQFLFEYFSETQRNKGNFPGRFSGRQFSNSRSEMNVSTLELGDSALYLCASIPGLAGPETQYFGPGTRLLVL.

The chain uses TRBV28 and TRBJ2-7; 7 bases agree with TRBD2. V lost 1 base and J lost 0; bases outside the gene matches: 3. Germline V gene sequence: CDR1 MDHEN, CDR2 SYDVKM. The CDR3 has 15 amino acids. The CDR3 region is CASSLSSGSSYEQYF. CDR3 in DNA: TGTGCCAGCAGTTTATCTAGCGGCAGCTCCTACGAGCAGTACTTC. Full variable domain (outside the CDR3, taken from reference TRBV28 and TRBJ2-7): DVKVTQSSRYLVKRTGEKVFLECVQDMDHENMFWYRQDPGLGLRLIYFSYDVKMKEKGDIPEGYSVSREKKERFSLILESASTNQTSMYLCASSLSSGSSYEQYFGPGTRLTVT.

On this clonotype itself: A far larger clone differs by one base, so this is likely a read error. The rearrangement joins TRBV6-8 to TRBJ1-2, with 8 bases fitting TRBD1. The CDR3 consists of 13 residues. J gave up 8 bases and V 10 bases, and 12 bases lay outside the gene matches. Germline CDR1 is MNHGY and CDR2 is SAAAGT. DNA of the CDR3: TGTGCCAACAGACAGCAGGGGGCGCGAGGCTACACCTTC. Protein: CANRQQGARGYTF.

J is TRBJ1-2 and V is TRBV6-1; D is ambiguous. From germline, CDR1 is MNHNS and CDR2 SASEGT. With 7 bases removed from V and 2 bases from J, the gap between germline ends came to 14 bases. The CDR3 consists of 14 residues. CDR3: CASISDHGNYGYTF. CDR3 bases: TGTGCCAGCATTTCGGACCATGGAAACTATGGCTACACCTTC.

This clonotype came up a few times. Since no conserved phenylalanine or tryptophan closes the CDR3, a read error is the likely cause. V and J are TRBV9 and TRBJ2-5; 9 nucleotides align to TRBD2. Germline CDR1 is SGDLS and CDR2 is YYNGEE. The ends lost 4 bases at V and 1 base at J; junction bases unmatched: 8. CDR3 length: 16 residues. The CDR3 loop is CASSPGTSRGQETQYS. In DNA form, the CDR3 reads TGTGCCAGCAGCCCAGGGACTAGCAGGGGCCAAGAGACCCAGTACTCC.

This clonotype was seen many times. At one end, the junction sequence differs from germline, possibly due to a read error. This sequence joins TRBV20-1 and TRBJ2-1, with TRBD2 identical over 11 bases. This CDR3 spans 13 amino acids. CDR1 is DFQATT, CDR2 SNEGSKA, per germline (reference sequence). The CDR3 here is CRASGRTYNEQFF. The DNA for the CDR3 is TGCAGGGCTAGCGGGAGGACGTACAATGAGCAGTTCTTC.

This clonotype was found many times. The rearrangement uses TRBV11-3 and TRBJ1-1, with D possibly matching TRBD1 (5 bases). The germline gives CDR1 SGHNT, CDR2 YENEEA. V lost 5 bases and J lost 4, with 14 bases in between. The CDR3 has 14 residues. CDR3 DNA: TGTGCCAGCAGCGTGGGGTTTCAGGGCACTGAAGCTTTCTTT. Amino acids: CASSVGFQGTEAFF.

This clonotype was detected many times. This chain uses TRBV15 with TRBJ2-3, with 9 positions matching TRBD1. With 3 bases clipped from V and 3 bases from J, the junction kept 7 bases outside the gene matches. Germline-derived CDR1 and CDR2 are LNHNV and YYDKDF (reference sequence). The CDR3 totals 16 residues. In nucleotides, the CDR3 is TGTGCCACCAGCAGGGCTCCGGGACAGGGAACAGATACGCAGTATTTT. Encoded protein: CATSRAPGQGTDTQYF.